This entry lists 29 T cell receptor beta chains sequenced from one sample in a study of CD8 T cells in ankylosing spondylitis. One entry per CDR3 protein, called by TCRdb with MiXCR from the 5' RACE reads. The sample has roughly 130,000 distinct CDR3 sequences, approximately 13% seen once. Sequencing used blood, either unsorted or a sorted T cell fraction (not recorded which). The source is a female donor with ankylosing spondylitis or in good health (not recorded which).

The J gene is TRBJ2-3, the V gene TRBV11-2; D not resolved. CDR1 and CDR2 (germline): SGHAT, FQNNGV. The CDR3 sequence is 15 residues long. Trimming took 5 bases from V and 2 from J, leaving 14 bases between them. CDR3 bases: TGTGCCAGCAGCCTGAGGACGTCAAACACAGATACGCAGTATTTT. Amino acids: CASSLRTSNTDTQYF.

This clonotype showed up many times. The chain is built from TRBV9 and TRBJ2-1; 8 bases match TRBD2. Per the germline V gene, CDR1 is SGDLS and CDR2 is YYNGEE. Germline trimming cut 3 bases from V and 3 bases from J; bases unmatched to any gene: 8. The CDR3 is 16 amino acids. The CDR3 region has the DNA TGTGCCAGCAGCGCCGCCGGGACTAGAGACTACAATGAGCAGTTCTTC. Its protein is CASSAAGTRDYNEQFF.

This chain links TRBV27 with TRBJ2-3; D unresolved. Germline V gene lookup returns CDR1 MNHEY and CDR2 SMNVEV (reference sequence). V was cut by 4 bases and J by 2 bases, with 13 bases left in between. The CDR3 covers 15 residues. CDR3 nucleotides: TGTGCCAGCAGTTCGGCCCTCTTGCACACAGATACGCAGTATTTT. This codes for CASSSALLHTDTQYF.

In its sample, this clonotype was seen a few times. The V gene is TRBV30, the J gene TRBJ2-3, with TRBD2 identical over 9 bases. This CDR3 comprises 15 residues. V dropped 2 bases and J dropped 0; count of bases not matched to a gene: 3. Germline CDR1 is GTSNPN and CDR2 is SVGIG (reference sequence). The CDR3 spells CAWSRLADSTDTQYF. The CDR3 nucleotides read TGTGCCTGGAGTAGACTAGCGGACAGCACAGATACGCAGTATTTT.

This clonotype has ten or more counts. This chain joins TRBV4-1 and TRBJ1-1; no reliable D call. The germline CDR1 and CDR2 sequences are MGHRA and YSYEKL. This CDR3 has 15 residues. V was pared by 1 base and J by 5 bases, with 14 bases between. CDR3: CASSQAAGSRTEAFF. The CDR3 nucleotides read TGCGCCAGCAGCCAAGCGGCCGGGTCTCGGACTGAAGCTTTCTTT.

This clonotype has a count of ten or more. The V call is TRBV5-1, the J call TRBJ2-7, with TRBD1 identical over 7 bases. V shed 1 base, J shed 1 base, and the junction held 5 bases outside the gene matches. Per the germline V gene, CDR1 is SGHRS and CDR2 is YFSETQ. The CDR3 consists of 15 residues. CDR3 residues: CASSLMGQTSYEQYF. As DNA, the CDR3 is TGCGCCAGCAGCTTGATGGGACAGACTTCCTACGAGCAGTACTTC.

The rearrangement links TRBV5-1 to TRBJ2-3, with 8 nucleotides matching TRBD1. V lost 0 bases, J lost 1 base, and 1 base stayed unmatched. The CDR3 sequence is 15 residues long. Germline V gene data show CDR1 as SGHRS and CDR2 as YFSETQ. CDR3 sequence: CASSLEQGGTDTQYF. DNA for the CDR3: TGCGCCAGCAGCTTGGAACAGGGGGGCACAGATACGCAGTATTTT.

This clonotype was recorded at least ten times. The V call is TRBV3-1, the J call TRBJ1-1; 11 bases map to TRBD1. V lost 5 bases, J lost 3 bases, and 2 bases stayed unmatched. The CDR3 is made up of 14 amino acids. In germline, CDR1 is LGHDT, CDR2 YNNKEL (reference sequence). The CDR3 nucleotides read TGTGCCAGCAGCACGGGACAGGGGGACACTGAAGCTTTCTTT. Encoded protein: CASSTGQGDTEAFF. Filled out from reference TRBV3-1 and TRBJ1-1, the complete variable domain reads DTAVSQTPKYLVTQMGNDKSIKCEQNLGHDTMYWYKQDSKKFLKIMFSYNNKELIINETVPNRFSPKSPDKAHLNLHINSLELGDSAVYFCASSTGQGDTEAFFGQGTRLTVV.

This clonotype appeared a few times. The chain links TRBV5-5 to TRBJ2-2; 7 bases align to TRBD1. The J segment lost 0 bases and the V segment lost 4 bases, leaving 6 bases of the junction unmatched. CDR3 length: 16 amino acids. The germline V gene encodes CDR1 SGHKS and CDR2 YYEKEE (reference sequence). The CDR3 nucleotides read TGTGCCAGCAGCCCAACAGGGACAGCGAACACCGGGGAGCTGTTTTTT. It yields the protein CASSPTGTANTGELFF.

The chain recombines TRBV5-1 with TRBJ2-2, with 12 bases lining up with TRBD2. The CDR3 has 16 residues. V lost 4 bases to trimming and J lost 2 bases; unmatched junction nucleotides: 3. CDR1 and CDR2 from the germline V gene are SGHRS and YFSETQ. CDR3 sequence reads: CASSPGLAGNTGELFF. CDR3 coding DNA: TGCGCCAGCAGCCCGGGACTAGCGGGCAACACCGGGGAGCTGTTTTTT.

V is TRBV2 and J is TRBJ2-7; the D gene could be TRBD1 or TRBD2 (5 bases each). There are 15 residues in the CDR3. Trimming left V 4 bases short and J 4 bases short, with 17 bases between. Germline V lookup: CDR1 SNHLY, CDR2 FYNNEI. The CDR3 bases are TGTGCCAGCAGTGGACCGGGACGGACGACTTACGAGCAGTACTTC. The encoded protein is CASSGPGRTTYEQYF.

In its sample, this clonotype was seen many times. The chain joins TRBV12-3 or TRBV12-4 to TRBJ2-3, with a possible D match to TRBD2 (5 bases). V dropped 1 base and J dropped 2 bases, with 13 bases sitting between them. The CDR3 length is 16 residues. The chain's CDR3 is CASSLGVASITDTQYF. The CDR3 nucleotides are TGTGCCAGCAGTTTAGGAGTAGCGAGTATCACAGATACGCAGTATTTT.

This clonotype appeared a few times. The J gene is TRBJ2-7, the V gene TRBV15, with 7 bases fitting TRBD1. J was trimmed by 1 base and V by 0 bases; bases with no gene match: 3. This CDR3 has 15 amino acids. CDR1 and CDR2 from the germline V gene are LNHNV and YYDKDF (reference sequence). The CDR3 DNA is TGTGCCACCAGCAGAGAGGGACAGCGTTCCTACGAGCAGTACTTC. This encodes CATSREGQRSYEQYF.

Comment on this clonotype: It may be a read error: a sequence one base away is much more abundant. The chain joins TRBV7-2 to TRBJ2-5, with a tentative D call TRBD2 (5 bases). The CDR3 totals 14 residues. Germline values: CDR1 SGHTA, CDR2 FQGNSA. CDR3 region: CASSLNGVQETQCF. In DNA, the CDR3 is TGTGCCAGCAGCCTCAACGGGGTTCAAGAGACCCAGTGCTTC.

Regarding this clonotype: This may come from a read error, since a much larger clone is one base off. The rearrangement joins TRBV12-3 or TRBV12-4 to TRBJ2-2, with D possibly called TRBD1 or TRBD2 (5 bases each). The CDR3 has 14 amino acids. The CDR3 nucleotides read TGTGCCTGCAGTCCCGGGGCTACGGGCGGGGAGCTGTTTTTT. Translation gives CACSPGATGGELFF.

This clonotype was observed many times. This chain uses TRBV20-1 with TRBJ1-3; D is unclear. This CDR3 spans 16 amino acids. The V and J ends lost 3 bases and 4 bases respectively, with 19 bases between them. Germline values: CDR1 DFQATT, CDR2 SNEGSKA (reference sequence). The CDR3 DNA sequence: TGCAGTGCTAGGATTGCTGGAAATGTTGGGGGAAACACCATATATTTT. This codes for CSARIAGNVGGNTIYF.

This clonotype was counted at least ten times. V and J are TRBV12-3 or TRBV12-4 and TRBJ2-5; 12 nucleotides align to TRBD2. V shed 5 bases and J 5 bases; nucleotides not matched to a gene: 9. The CDR3 contains 16 residues. The DNA of the CDR3 is TGTGCCAGCAGTGCCCCGGGACTAGCGGGTCGCGAGACCCAGTACTTC. Translated, it gives CASSAPGLAGRETQYF.

V usage is TRBV7-6 and J usage is TRBJ2-2; D gene unclear. CDR1 and CDR2 from the germline V gene are SGHVS and FNYEAQ. V dropped 0 bases and J dropped 6 bases, with 11 bases sitting between them. There are 15 residues in the CDR3. The CDR3 region has the DNA TGTGCCAGCAGCTTAGCCGGAGCTAACGCCGGGGAGCTGTTTTTT. Translating gives CASSLAGANAGELFF.

The rearrangement uses TRBV19 and TRBJ1-4, with TRBD1 identical over 7 bases. The CDR3 loop spans 14 amino acids. V dropped 5 bases and J dropped 4; count of bases not matched to a gene: 4. Germline CDR1 is LNHDA and CDR2 is SQIVND (reference sequence). For the CDR3, the DNA is TGTGCCAGTAGTTCGGGACAGCTTAATGAAAAACTGTTTTTT. Its protein is CASSSGQLNEKLFF.

There are many counts of this clonotype. The chain joins TRBV12-3 or TRBV12-4 to TRBJ1-2; D is ambiguous. Trimming took 7 bases from V and 2 from J, leaving 17 bases between them. The CDR3 is 15 residues long. The CDR3 DNA reads as TGTGCCAGCACCCCACCGGGATTACAAAACTATGGCTACACCTTC. It encodes CASTPPGLQNYGYTF.

This clonotype was counted at least ten times. The rearrangement joins TRBV20-1 to TRBJ2-2, with 8 bases matching TRBD2. The junction had 7 bases not matched to a gene; V was cut back by 3 bases and J by 4 bases. This CDR3 region has 15 residues. Per the germline V gene, CDR1 is DFQATT and CDR2 is SNEGSKA (reference sequence). The CDR3 is CSASEAGGSTGELFF. The CDR3 bases are TGCAGTGCTAGTGAGGCGGGGGGCAGCACCGGGGAGCTGTTTTTT.

This clonotype was counted many times. This chain uses TRBV20-1 with TRBJ2-4; 10 bases are shared with TRBD1. The germline V gene encodes CDR1 DFQATT and CDR2 SNEGSKA (reference sequence). The J segment lost 8 bases and the V segment lost 3 bases, leaving 10 bases of the junction unmatched. The CDR3 contains 15 residues. CDR3 nucleotide sequence: TGCAGTGCTAGGGATCCGACAGGGGGCAGAGACATTCAGTACTTC. Amino acids: CSARDPTGGRDIQYF.

This clonotype has just a few counts. The chain employs TRBV11-3 and TRBJ2-1; 7 positions match TRBD2. The germline CDR1 and CDR2 sequences are SGHNT and YENEEA. V shed 5 bases and J 7 bases; nucleotides not matched to a gene: 5. CDR3 length: 13 residues. The CDR3 DNA sequence: TGTGCCAGCAGCGATAGCGGGTCGAATGAGCAGTTCTTC. This codes for CASSDSGSNEQFF.

In its sample, this clonotype was seen a few times. The CDR3 reads CASSERGGPTEAFF. Written as DNA, the CDR3 is TGTGCCAGCAGTGAGAGAGGGGGGCCCACTGAAGCTTTCTTT. The chain couples TRBV6-1 to TRBJ1-1; maybe TRBD1 (6 bases). V was trimmed by 3 bases and J by 4 bases, leaving 12 bases between them. The germline gives CDR1 MNHNS, CDR2 SASEGT. CDR3 length equals 14 residues.

This clonotype was picked up one time. V usage is TRBV20-1 and J usage is TRBJ2-7; either TRBD1 or TRBD2 may fit D (5 bases each). V lost 6 bases and J lost 0, with 12 bases in between. Germline CDR1 DFQATT, CDR2 SNEGSKA (reference sequence). The CDR3 is made up of 13 amino acids. CDR3 sequence: CSATGPTSYEQYF. In DNA form, the CDR3 reads TGCAGTGCCACGGGACCGACCTCCTACGAGCAGTACTTC.

This clonotype was counted many times. The chain employs TRBV6-1 and TRBJ2-1, with TRBD2 identical over 7 bases. The CDR3 runs 16 residues. Germline V lookup: CDR1 MNHNS, CDR2 SASEGT. V shed 7 bases and J 5 bases; nucleotides not matched to a gene: 14. Written as DNA, the CDR3 is TGTGCCAGCACCAACCCCCTAGCGGTAATTCACAATGAGCAGTTCTTC. Protein product: CASTNPLAVIHNEQFF.

The chain recombines TRBV3-1 with TRBJ2-7; TRBD1 matches 10 bases. The CDR3 sequence is 14 residues long. CDR1 is LGHDT, CDR2 YNNKEL, per germline (reference sequence). V was clipped by 5 bases and J by 2 bases; unmatched bases: 3. DNA for the CDR3: TGTGCCAGCAGCGCCGGACAGGGGGCCTACGAGCAGTACTTC. Translated, it gives CASSAGQGAYEQYF.

Points on this clonotype: This may come from a read error, since a much larger clone is one base off. This chain joins TRBV10-3 and TRBJ2-5, with 8 positions matching TRBD2. Germline V gene data show CDR1 as ENHRY and CDR2 as SYGVKD. The CDR3 length is 14 residues. The CDR3 DNA follows: TGTGCCGTCAGGGCGGGGGGCGGAGAAGAGACCCAGTACTTC. Encoded protein: CAVRAGGGEETQYF.

The rearrangement uses TRBV25-1 and TRBJ2-3, with D unresolved. V was clipped by 7 bases and J by 2 bases, with 7 bases between them. The CDR3 has 12 residues. Per the germline V gene, CDR1 is MGHDK and CDR2 is SYGVNS. The CDR3 sequence is CASMRSTDTQYF. Written as DNA, the CDR3 is TGTGCCAGCATGAGGTCCACAGATACGCAGTATTTT.